One TCR beta chain is described in this entry. Authors' analysis steps: Using reference gene primer amplification, nucleated cell counts were estimated. Data came from immunoSEQ multiplex PCR; TCRdb stores just in-frame clones and leaves some out. Clonal size and the V and J genes are those of that table, whereas D and trimming came from the DNA. This table has approximately 44,000 clones, roughly 89% appearing once. This sample was taken from a study of blood T cell repertoires in COVID-19. Study details: Sample material is recorded as cDNA or gDNA derived from T cells, B-cell-depleted T cells, or PBMCs.

The sequence derives from a woman of 80 years or more with acute or convalescent COVID-19. What was sequenced was peripheral blood.

The CDR3 is CAISPLGQGGSYEQYF. The CDR3 DNA sequence: TGTGCCATCAGTCCATTGGGACAGGGAGGCTCCTACGAGCAGTACTTC. J is TRBJ2-7 and V is TRBV10-3; 9 positions agree with TRBD1. J gave up 0 bases and V 5 bases, and 8 bases lay outside the gene matches. Germline lookup yields CDR1 ENHRY and CDR2 SYGVKD. There are 16 residues in the CDR3.